This TCR beta chain was obtained from a study of blood T cell repertoires in COVID-19. Background on the study: COVID-19 samples, acute and convalescent, were from the United States, Italy and Spain. T cells, B-cell-depleted T cells, or PBMCs provided the cDNA or gDNA that served as material.

Per the germline V gene, CDR1 is SGHNT and CDR2 is YENEEA. The V end was cut by 3 bases, the J end by 1 base, with 9 bases between. The CDR3 loop spans 14 amino acids. Authors' methods: It was from reference gene primer amplification that nucleated cell counts were estimated. The protocol was immunoSEQ multiplex PCR, while the TCRdb copy is restricted to in-frame clones and leaves out a portion. The DNA was the basis for D and trimming; V, J and clone size are from that table. This sample yields some 250,000 clones, of which 80% to 85% are seen a single time; 9.5% to 15% belongs to the top ten. The rearrangement links TRBV11-3 to TRBJ2-5, with a weak D call TRBD1 (5 bases). The sample was peripheral blood. The TCR comes from an older woman with active or convalescent COVID-19. The CDR3 loop reads CASSFGRAQETQYF. The CDR3 bases are TGTGCCAGCAGCTTCGGCAGGGCCCAAGAGACCCAGTACTTC. The whole variable domain, remainder taken from reference TRBV11-3 and TRBJ2-5, is EAGVVQSPRYKIIEKKQPVAFWCNPISGHNTLYWYLQNLGQGPELLIRYENEEAVDDSQLPKDRFSAERLKGVDSTLKIQPAELGDSAVYLCASSFGRAQETQYFGPGTRLLVL.